The rows below give T cell receptor beta chains drawn from one sample of a study of T cell responses to AZD1222 COVID-19 vaccine. Sequencing was performed with immunoSEQ multiplex PCR; in TCRdb, only in-frame clones are kept and a portion is missing. The sample contains 25,000 to 35,000 clones, roughly 92% of which appear only once. The sequencing here drew on peripheral blood, taken on day 0 of AZD1222 vaccination. These receptors were collected from an adult in good health. Each CDR3 is given with its conserved first and last residue. The D gene is left open where the match is weak. A row's size may be missing; if present it is once, few, many or a size class.

V,J,D,size,CDR3,DNA
TRBV5-1,TRBJ2-7,.,few,CASSPDPHMDEQYF,TGCGCCAGCAGCCCAGATCCCCACATGGACGAGCAGTACTTC
TRBV28,TRBJ1-2,.,.,CASHPESVNYGYTF,TGTGCCAGCCACCCGGAGTCGGTCAACTATGGCTACACCTTC
TRBV5-4,TRBJ2-7,TRBD1,.,CASSQGTEYEQYF,TGTGCCAGCAGCCAAGGGACAGAATACGAGCAGTACTTC
TRBV3-1/TRBV3-2,TRBJ1-2,.,.,CASSLLAGENYGYTF,TGTGCCAGCAGCCTACTAGCGGGGGAGAACTATGGCTACACCTTC
TRBV12-5,TRBJ1-2,TRBD1,.,CASGHRDRAPSRGYTF,TGTGCTAGTGGTCATCGGGACAGAGCCCCTAGCCGTGGCTACACCTTC
TRBV3-1/TRBV3-2,TRBJ2-7,.,.,CASTQAGPSYEQYF,TGTGCCAGCACTCAAGCGGGCCCCTCCTACGAGCAGTACTTC
TRBV27,TRBJ1-1,.,.,CASSLLGPDTEAFF,TGTGCCAGCAGTTTACTGGGGCCCGACACTGAAGCTTTCTTT
TRBV7-2,TRBJ2-1,TRBD2,.,CASSSFSDGLAGVGFF,TGTGCCAGCAGCTCGTTCTCCGACGGGCTAGCGGGAGTGGGGTTCTTC
TRBV6-6,TRBJ1-1,.,.,CASGGGEEAFF,TGTGCCAGCGGGGGTGGCGAGGAAGCTTTCTTT
TRBV18,TRBJ1-3,.,.,CASSQNGLGNTIYF,TGTGCCAGCTCCCAGAACGGTCTTGGAAACACCATATATTTT
TRBV10-3,TRBJ1-5,.,.,CAISESVGGGNQPQHF,TGTGCCATCAGTGAGTCAGTTGGGGGGGGCAATCAGCCCCAGCATTTT
TRBV28,TRBJ1-5,TRBD1,.,CASSTDRGPRQPQHF,TGTGCCAGCAGTACGGACAGGGGGCCACGGCAGCCCCAGCATTTT
TRBV28,TRBJ1-5,TRBD1,.,CASSLGTGHQPQHF,TGTGCCAGCAGTTTAGGGACAGGGCATCAGCCCCAGCATTTT
TRBV6-1,TRBJ2-3,TRBD2,.,CASSETSGGTDTQYF,TGTGCCAGCAGTGAAACTAGCGGGGGTACAGATACGCAGTATTTT
TRBV27,TRBJ1-1,.,.,CASSFYLNPNTEAFF,TGTGCCAGCAGTTTCTATCTCAATCCGAACACTGAAGCTTTCTTT